The T cell receptor beta chain described here comes from a study of shared clonotypes between healthy human individuals. Study details: The study enrolled a couple of women and three men aged 18 to 49.

Naive CD8 populations comprised CD45RO-negative cells positively selected for CCR7, excluding terminally differentiated effector memory CD45RA+ cells. Generated by immunoSEQ multiplex PCR, the TCRdb table keeps only in-frame clones and is missing some. The sample has about 580,000 clones, roughly 98% seen once. The V gene's germline CDR1 is MNHEY and CDR2 SVGAGI. CDR3 length equals 12 residues. V lost 6 bases and J 3 bases, leaving 9 bases between the germline ends. Sequencing used naive CD8+ T cells sorted from blood. The sequence was collected from a man between 25 and 39 years old in good health. The genes are TRBV6-5 and TRBJ2-7; either TRBD1 or TRBD2 may fit D (5 bases each). This CDR3 is CASRGTGYEQYF. The CDR3 coding sequence is TGTGCCAGCAGAGGGACGGGCTACGAGCAGTACTTC.